The 10 T cell receptor beta chains below come from one sample, sequenced in a study of blood T cell repertoires in COVID-19. The repertoire was sequenced with immunoSEQ multiplex PCR; TCRdb's copy has only in-frame clones and lacks some. The sample has about 55,000 clones, around 85% seen once. Sequences were obtained from peripheral blood. Receptor source: a human donor in a cohort sampled during active COVID-19.

This clone has a handful of counts. J is TRBJ2-1 and V is TRBV24-1; 12 bases align to TRBD2. Germline values: CDR1 KGHDR, CDR2 SFDVKD. This CDR3 contains 14 residues. With V trimmed by 7 bases and J by 9 bases, 6 bases remained unmatched. Written as DNA, the CDR3 is TGTGCCACCAGCCTGACTAGCGGGAGTAGTGAGCAGTTCTTC. Its translation is CATSLTSGSSEQFF.

The chain has TRBV19 and TRBJ1-5; D not certain. V was pared by 10 bases and J by 7 bases, with 17 bases between. This CDR3 contains 13 residues. CDR1 is LNHDA, CDR2 SQIVND, per germline (reference sequence). CDR3 coding DNA: TGTGCCACGGAGTCGGGGTCTAGGCAGCCCCAGCATTTT. It specifies CATESGSRQPQHF. The full variable domain, in which reference TRBV19 and TRBJ1-5 provide the parts outside the CDR3, is DGGITQSPKYLFRKEGQNVTLSCEQNLNHDAMYWYRQDPGQGLRLIYYSQIVNDFQKGDIAEGYSVSREKKESFPLTVTSAQKNPTAFYLCATESGSRQPQHFGDGTRLSIL.

The CDR3 DNA reads as TGTGCCAGCAGCTCCCAGACTAGCGGGAGAGGGGCCGGGGAGCTGTTTTTT. This sequence encodes CASSSQTSGRGAGELFF. The chain links TRBV7-2 to TRBJ2-2; 12 bases fit TRBD2. Germline values: CDR1 SGHTA, CDR2 FQGNSA. The CDR3 extends over 17 amino acids. Germline trimming cut 4 bases from V and 6 bases from J; bases unmatched to any gene: 9.

This rearrangement joins TRBV7-9 to TRBJ1-2; D possibly corresponds to TRBD1 (6 bases). Germline-derived CDR1 and CDR2 are SEHNR and FQNEAQ (reference sequence). This CDR3 has 14 residues. Trimming pared 5 bases from V and 1 base from J, leaving 11 bases between. This CDR3 is CASSPGEINYGYTF. The CDR3 nucleotides read TGTGCCAGCAGCCCAGGGGAGATTAACTATGGCTACACCTTC.

The chain links TRBV20-1 to TRBJ1-1, with 9 bases fitting TRBD1. CDR1 DFQATT and CDR2 SNEGSKA come from the germline V gene (reference sequence). The V gene end was trimmed by 3 bases and the J gene end by 1 base; junction bases not matched to a gene: 3. The CDR3 extends over 14 amino acids. In DNA, the CDR3 is TGCAGTGCTAGTAGGGGACAGGGGAACACTGAAGCTTTCTTT. It is translated as CSASRGQGNTEAFF.

The chain combines TRBV5-4 with TRBJ2-2, with a tentative D call TRBD2 (6 bases). V was shortened by 4 bases and J by 0 bases, with 10 bases between the two germline ends. In germline, CDR1 is SGHNT, CDR2 YYREEE (reference sequence). The CDR3 totals 15 residues. The CDR3 loop reads CASSPPGANTGELFF. Written as DNA, the CDR3 is TGTGCCAGCAGCCCTCCGGGGGCGAACACCGGGGAGCTGTTTTTT.

The chain combines TRBV12-3 or TRBV12-4 with TRBJ2-2; TRBD1 agrees at 7 bases. The trim removed 6 bases at V and 8 bases at J, leaving 3 bases unmatched. The CDR3 spans 12 residues. The CDR3 loop is CASSTGAGELFF. The CDR3 DNA reads TGTGCCAGCAGCACAGGGGCAGGGGAGCTGTTTTTT.

The CDR3 reads CASSPGTSGRGEQFF. DNA for the CDR3: TGTGCCAGCAGTCCTGGGACTAGCGGGAGAGGTGAGCAGTTCTTC. The V gene is TRBV6-5, the J gene TRBJ2-1, with 14 positions matching TRBD2. Per the germline V gene, CDR1 is MNHEY and CDR2 is SVGAGI. This CDR3 region has 15 residues. V was clipped by 5 bases and J by 9 bases; unmatched bases: 6.

The chain uses TRBV7-9 and TRBJ2-7; a possible D gene is TRBD2 (7 bases). CDR1 and CDR2 from the germline V gene are SEHNR and FQNEAQ (reference sequence). Deletions cut 3 bases from V and 2 bases from J, with 14 bases between. The CDR3 length is 15 residues. CDR3: CASSLRGGGPYEQYF. In DNA, the CDR3 is TGTGCCAGCAGCTTGCGGGGAGGGGGGCCCTACGAGCAGTACTTC.

This rearrangement joins TRBV27 to TRBJ2-1; D is uncertain. In germline, CDR1 is MNHEY, CDR2 SMNVEV (reference sequence). CDR3 length: 15 residues. V gave up 5 bases and J gave up 7 bases, with 18 bases separating them. The CDR3 sequence: CASSALSLLLNEQFF. The CDR3 DNA follows: TGTGCCAGCAGTGCCCTATCCCTTCTTTTGAATGAGCAGTTCTTC.